A single sample is the source of the 11 T cell receptor beta chains below, sequenced in a study of lymphopenia after photon versus proton radiotherapy. TCRdb keeps only in-frame clones here, not all; method: immunoSEQ multiplex PCR. Here the sample spans approximately 160,000 clones, about 88% being singletons. Sequenced material: peripheral blood, taken from a patient treated with photon-based radiotherapy. All receptors come from a man in his fifties with gastric cancer.

The CDR3 DNA reads as TGTGCCAGCAGCTTCAGACAGGGGACCCTCGATGAGCAGTTCTTC. It yields the protein CASSFRQGTLDEQFF. This chain connects TRBV11-2 to TRBJ2-1; 8 bases are shared with TRBD1. The CDR3 length is 15 residues. Germline V gives CDR1 SGHAT, CDR2 FQNNGV. After removal of 3 bases from V and 8 bases from J, the junction contained 9 bases not matched to a gene.

The J gene is TRBJ2-1, the V gene TRBV28; D unclear. This CDR3 spans 13 amino acids. The germline gives CDR1 MDHEN, CDR2 SYDVKM. V lost 3 bases and J lost 12, with 15 bases in between. CDR3 in amino acids: CASSFPPTRSQFF. Written as DNA, the CDR3 is TGTGCCAGCAGTTTTCCACCTACACGTTCGCAGTTCTTC.

The gene calls are TRBV5-1 and TRBJ2-7; the match to TRBD1 covers 7 bases. Germline CDR1 and CDR2: SGHRS and YFSETQ. Trimming took 4 bases from V and 5 from J; bases not matched to a gene: 3. The CDR3 runs to 12 residues. DNA of the CDR3: TGCGCCAGCAGCCGAGACAGGGACGAGCAGTACTTC. This codes for CASSRDRDEQYF.

The V call is TRBV10-3, the J call TRBJ1-1; possibly TRBD1 for D (6 bases). The germline V gene encodes CDR1 ENHRY and CDR2 SYGVKD. The CDR3 is 14 amino acids. V was clipped by 3 bases and J by 1 base, with 9 bases between them. In DNA form, the CDR3 reads TGTGCCATCAGTGAATTGGGGGCGAACACTGAAGCTTTCTTT. Encoded protein: CAISELGANTEAFF.

The rearrangement joins TRBV6-5 to TRBJ2-7; no clear D. CDR3 length: 15 residues. Germline CDR1 MNHEY, CDR2 SVGAGI. The ends were cut back, 5 bases at V and 2 bases at J, with 16 bases in the middle. CDR3 DNA: TGTGCCAGCAGTACCCCCAGCGTCCCCCCCTACGAGCAGTACTTC. Its protein product is CASSTPSVPPYEQYF.

The genes are TRBV14 and TRBJ2-5; weak D call: TRBD2 (5 bases). CDR3 length: 15 amino acids. Germline values: CDR1 SGHDN, CDR2 FVKESK. V was cut by 1 base and J by 5 bases, with 14 bases left in between. The CDR3 protein is CASSQAPARRETQYF. In DNA, the CDR3 is TGTGCCAGCAGCCAAGCACCCGCGAGGAGGGAGACCCAGTACTTC.

The chain carries TRBV6-6 and TRBJ1-5; D gene uncertain. Germline V gene data show CDR1 as MNHNY and CDR2 as SVGAGI (reference sequence). CDR3 length: 12 residues. The germline V and J ends were trimmed by 2 bases and 3 bases, with 2 bases remaining between them. DNA for the CDR3: TGTGCCAGCAGTTACCTCAATCAGCCCCAGCATTTT. This gives the protein CASSYLNQPQHF.

The rearrangement uses TRBV6-1 and TRBJ2-1, with D unclear. Germline-derived CDR1 and CDR2 are MNHNS and SASEGT. Deletions cut 2 bases from V and 4 bases from J, with 9 bases between. There are 14 residues in the CDR3. The CDR3 DNA follows: TGTGCCAGCAGTGAAAGCGCGTTTTACAATGAGCAGTTCTTC. It translates to CASSESAFYNEQFF.

V usage is TRBV13 and J usage is TRBJ1-1; D unclear. Trimming left V 4 bases short and J 1 base short, with 16 bases between. The germline CDR1 and CDR2 sequences are PRHDT and FYEKMQ (reference sequence). The CDR3 is made up of 16 amino acids. The CDR3 sequence: CASSYRSAGANTEAFF. The CDR3 nucleotides read TGTGCCAGCAGCTACCGAAGCGCAGGAGCGAACACTGAAGCTTTCTTT.

This chain joins TRBV16 and TRBJ1-1, with no clear D. This CDR3 has 16 amino acids. With 4 bases removed from V and 0 bases from J, the gap between germline ends came to 15 bases. Germline V CDR1 and CDR2: KGHSY, FQNENV. Here the CDR3 reads CASSPRSAGLNTEAFF. The CDR3 nucleotides read TGTGCCAGCAGCCCTCGGTCGGCAGGCCTGAACACTGAAGCTTTCTTT.

This rearrangement joins TRBV30 to TRBJ2-1; the match to TRBD2 covers 7 bases. Trimming cost V 4 bases and J 15 bases; bases outside gene matches: 9. This CDR3 region has 11 residues. Germline values: CDR1 GTSNPN, CDR2 SVGIG (reference sequence). CDR3: CAWTHGLELFF. The CDR3 nucleotides are TGTGCCTGGACGCACGGACTAGAATTGTTCTTC.